This T cell receptor (beta chain) was captured in a study of cytomegalovirus exposure and HLA in healthy donors. Study summary: Among the 350 to 400 donors who were genotyped, around 77% fell in the genetic ancestry cluster that is associated with self-reported Caucasian donors.

Everyone who donated was a healthy bone marrow donor. General study findings and limits: Most subjects had HLA-A and HLA-B alleles reportedly predicted accurately by TCR beta sequences.

PCR involved 60 Vbeta and 13 Jbeta primers. Repertoires were generated with immunoSEQ multiplex PCR, while TCRdb's copy carries only in-frame clones and drops some. The repertoire holds under 200,000 clones, with 70% to 80% as singletons. Germline V gene lookup returns CDR1 MDHEN and CDR2 SYDVKM. Trimming shortened V by 5 bases and J by 6 bases, and 17 bases separated the two germline ends. This CDR3 is 15 amino acids long. Of note for this clone: Its antigen is unidentified.

The TCR originated in a man younger than 40 in good health and CMV-seronegative. The rearrangement links TRBV28 to TRBJ1-5, with D possibly TRBD1 on 6 matching bases. The sequencing input was PBMCs. The CDR3 DNA sequence: TGTGCCAGCAGTCCCGGTGGGGGCATCACTCAGCCCCAGCATTTT. It encodes CASSPGGGITQPQHF.